These 15 T cell receptor beta chains originate from one sample sequenced in a study of blood T cell repertoires in COVID-19. Produced via immunoSEQ multiplex PCR; TCRdb's table is partial and in-frame only. The top ten hold 10% of the sample, which has under 200,000 clones, approximately 90% seen once. The material sequenced was peripheral blood. Source of these receptors: an older woman with COVID-19, enrolled during active disease.

This chain uses TRBV28 with TRBJ1-6; 9 bases are shared with TRBD1. From germline, CDR1 is MDHEN and CDR2 SYDVKM. J lost 0 bases, V lost 6 bases, and 3 bases had no gene match. This CDR3 is 16 amino acids long. The CDR3 region is CASRRTGDSYNSPLHF. Here the CDR3 DNA reads TGTGCCAGCAGAAGGACAGGGGACTCCTATAATTCACCCCTCCACTTT.

Points on this clone: In the same sample, other DNA sequences code for this CDR3. The chain combines TRBV5-1 with TRBJ2-7, with 8 positions matching TRBD1. Germline CDR1 SGHRS, CDR2 YFSETQ. CDR3 size: 14 residues. The V gene end was trimmed by 4 bases and the J gene end by 0 bases; junction bases not matched to a gene: 3. Here the CDR3 DNA reads TGCGCCAGCAGCCGGACAGGGAGCTCCTACGAGCAGTACTTC. Its protein product is CASSRTGSSYEQYF. The full variable domain, its missing parts supplied by reference TRBV5-1 and TRBJ2-7, is KAGVTQTPRYLIKTRGQQVTLSCSPISGHRSVSWYQQTPGQGLQFLFEYFSETQRNKGNFPGRFSGRQFSNSRSEMNVSTLELGDSALYLCASSRTGSSYEQYFGPGTRLTVT.

The chain is built from TRBV29-1 and TRBJ2-2, with D possibly TRBD2 on 6 matching bases. V lost 7 bases and J 6 bases, leaving 15 bases between the germline ends. This CDR3 comprises 13 residues. Germline CDR1 and CDR2: SQVTM and ANQGSEA. In DNA form, the CDR3 reads TGCAGCGGCGGCGGGGCTGGGGCCGGGGAGCTGTTTTTT. This sequence encodes CSGGGAGAGELFF.

The chain employs TRBV2 and TRBJ1-3; D is possibly TRBD1 (5 bases). CDR3 length equals 14 residues. In germline, CDR1 is SNHLY, CDR2 FYNNEI. V lost 3 bases and J 4 bases, leaving 10 bases between the germline ends. The CDR3 DNA reads TGTGCCAGCAGTGAGTTGGGGCTCGGAAACACCATATATTTT. Its protein product is CASSELGLGNTIYF.

This chain connects TRBV4-1 to TRBJ1-3, with 7 bases lining up with TRBD1. CDR1 MGHRA and CDR2 YSYEKL come from the germline V gene. The V gene end was trimmed by 3 bases and the J gene end by 1 base; junction bases not matched to a gene: 3. The CDR3 contains 15 residues. CDR3: CASSQRQGSGNTIYF. CDR3 DNA: TGCGCCAGCAGCCAGAGACAGGGATCTGGAAACACCATATATTTT.

The chain is built from TRBV14 and TRBJ2-3; 13 bases fit TRBD2. Trimming at V came to 4 bases and at J to 5 bases, leaving 6 bases not matched to a gene. This CDR3 is built from 16 residues. Germline V gene lookup returns CDR1 SGHDN and CDR2 FVKESK. The CDR3 protein is CASSRRLAGGIDTQYF. CDR3 sequence (DNA): TGTGCCAGCAGCCGACGACTAGCGGGGGGAATAGATACGCAGTATTTT.

At least ten counts were recorded for this clone. In DNA form, the CDR3 reads TGTGCCAGCAGACCGCCGGGTTCATGGCCCCAGCATTTT. The encoded protein is CASRPPGSWPQHF. This chain joins TRBV28 and TRBJ1-5, with D unresolved. V dropped 6 bases and J dropped 9 bases, with 15 bases sitting between them. Germline V gene lookup returns CDR1 MDHEN and CDR2 SYDVKM. This CDR3 region has 13 residues.

This clone was seen only a few times. The CDR3 sequence: CASSPRESSGNTIYF. As DNA, the CDR3 is TGTGCCAGCAGCCCCCGTGAGAGCTCTGGAAACACCATATATTTT. The chain couples TRBV9 to TRBJ1-3; D gene ambiguous. Trimming left V 4 bases short and J 0 bases short, with 11 bases between. Germline V CDR1 and CDR2: SGDLS, YYNGEE. There are 15 residues in the CDR3.

The rearrangement links TRBV20-1 to TRBJ1-1; D is ambiguous. Looked up from germline, CDR1 is DFQATT and CDR2 is SNEGSKA (reference sequence). CDR3 length equals 11 residues. With 6 bases removed from V and 0 bases from J, the gap between germline ends came to 5 bases. The CDR3 DNA is TGCAGTGCCAACATGAACACTGAAGCTTTCTTT. It yields the protein CSANMNTEAFF.

V gene TRBV6-1 combines with J gene TRBJ1-2, with no clear D. CDR3 length: 12 residues. Per the germline V gene, CDR1 is MNHNS and CDR2 is SASEGT. The V and J ends lost 7 bases and 2 bases respectively, with 8 bases between them. The CDR3 loop is CASTVGNYGYTF. The CDR3, as DNA: TGTGCCAGCACAGTGGGCAACTATGGCTACACCTTC.

The chain links TRBV5-1 to TRBJ1-2; TRBD1 is a possible D gene (5 bases). The CDR3 has 15 residues. Per the germline V gene, CDR1 is SGHRS and CDR2 is YFSETQ. V dropped 2 bases and J dropped 7 bases, with 18 bases sitting between them. CDR3 coding DNA: TGCGCCAGCAGCTTATCAGGGAATCTCCTTGGTGGCTACACCTTC. It yields the protein CASSLSGNLLGGYTF.

This chain connects TRBV5-1 to TRBJ2-5; perhaps TRBD2 as D (5 bases). The CDR3 has 14 amino acids. Trimming took off 6 bases at V and 5 bases at J, with 17 bases between the two ends. Germline V CDR1 and CDR2: SGHRS, YFSETQ. CDR3 protein: CASTGFGIMETQYF. CDR3 DNA: TGCGCCAGCACGGGGTTCGGGATCATGGAGACCCAGTACTTC. Supplemented by reference TRBV5-1 and TRBJ2-5, the full variable domain reads KAGVTQTPRYLIKTRGQQVTLSCSPISGHRSVSWYQQTPGQGLQFLFEYFSETQRNKGNFPGRFSGRQFSNSRSEMNVSTLELGDSALYLCASTGFGIMETQYFGPGTRLLVL.

V usage is TRBV10-3 and J usage is TRBJ1-2, with 7 nucleotides matching TRBD1. The trim removed 6 bases at V and 6 bases at J, leaving 4 bases unmatched. The germline CDR1 and CDR2 sequences are ENHRY and SYGVKD. The CDR3 loop spans 12 amino acids. CDR3 protein: CAISLTGDGYTF. The DNA of the CDR3 is TGTGCCATCAGCCTAACAGGGGATGGCTACACCTTC.

This clone was counted a single time. The chain recombines TRBV7-9 with TRBJ2-1, with 7 bases identical to TRBD2. The trim removed 10 bases at V and 3 bases at J, leaving 6 bases unmatched. The CDR3 has 13 amino acids. Per germline, CDR1 SEHNR and CDR2 FQNEAQ (reference sequence). The CDR3 region is CATPGGGYNEQFF. CDR3 in DNA: TGTGCCACCCCGGGCGGGGGCTACAATGAGCAGTTCTTC. Based on the CDR3 plus reference TRBV7-9 and TRBJ2-1, the full variable domain is DTGVSQNPRHKITKRGQNVTFRCDPISEHNRLYWYRQTLGQGPEFLTYFQNEAQLEKSRLLSDRFSAERPKGSFSTLEIQRTEQGDSAMYLCATPGGGYNEQFFGPGTRLTVL.

V and J are TRBV5-6 and TRBJ2-3; tentatively, D is TRBD1 (6 bases). Germline V gene lookup returns CDR1 SGHDT and CDR2 YYEEEE. Deletions cut 4 bases from V and 4 bases from J, with 10 bases between. CDR3 length: 13 residues. The CDR3 coding sequence is TGTGCCAGCAGCCAAAAGGGGGCAGATACGCAGTATTTT. Translating it yields CASSQKGADTQYF. Filled out from reference TRBV5-6 and TRBJ2-3, the complete variable domain reads DAGVTQSPTHLIKTRGQQVTLRCSPKSGHDTVSWYQQALGQGPQFIFQYYEEEERQRGNFPDRFSGHQFPNYSSELNVNALLLGDSALYLCASSQKGADTQYFGPGTRLTVL.